Below are 19 T cell receptor beta chains sequenced from a single sample in a study of T-cell reconstitution after alpha-beta-depleted transplantation in children. Unique molecular identifiers tagged the TCRbeta library. One entry per CDR3 protein, called by TCRdb with MiXCR from the PCR reads. This sample yields some 550,000 distinct CDR3 sequences, of which 15% to 20% are seen a single time; over 3% belongs to the top ten. This specimen consisted of PBMCs from the stem cell graft donor, obtained from the stem cell graft. Receptor source: a human donor who donated a stem cell graft to a child with acute lymphoblastic leukemia.

This chain uses TRBV20-1 with TRBJ2-3, with 7 positions matching TRBD2. The ends lost 6 bases at V and 4 bases at J; junction bases unmatched: 10. CDR1 and CDR2 (germline): DFQATT, SNEGSKA (reference sequence). The CDR3 contains 14 residues. CDR3 sequence reads: CSAFKGGSPDTQYF. In nucleotides, the CDR3 is TGCAGTGCCTTTAAGGGCGGGAGCCCAGATACGCAGTATTTT.

The V gene is TRBV5-1, the J gene TRBJ2-2, with 11 bases identical to TRBD2. With V trimmed by 5 bases and J by 4 bases, 7 bases remained unmatched. Germline V gene lookup returns CDR1 SGHRS and CDR2 YFSETQ. The CDR3 length is 16 residues. The CDR3 DNA reads as TGCGCCAGCAGTCGGCTAGCGGGAGGCGTCACCGGGGAGCTGTTTTTT. It encodes CASSRLAGGVTGELFF.

This chain joins TRBV7-8 and TRBJ2-1; the D gene could be TRBD1 or TRBD2 (5 bases each). The CDR3 runs 14 residues. The V and J ends lost 0 bases and 6 bases respectively, with 9 bases between them. The germline gives CDR1 SGHVS, CDR2 FQNEAQ. CDR3: CASSLAGVVNEQFF. The CDR3 DNA sequence: TGTGCCAGCAGCTTAGCGGGGGTTGTCAATGAGCAGTTCTTC.

J is TRBJ2-3 and V is TRBV5-1; 7 positions agree with TRBD2. Germline V gene sequence: CDR1 SGHRS, CDR2 YFSETQ. With V trimmed by 7 bases and J by 6 bases, 17 bases remained unmatched. The CDR3 loop spans 16 amino acids. CDR3 protein: CASRLFSSGGNDTQYF. CDR3 DNA: TGCGCCAGCCGATTATTTTCTAGCGGCGGTAATGATACGCAGTATTTT.

This clonotype came up a few times. The chain employs TRBV15 and TRBJ1-5; no clear D gene. CDR1 is LNHNV and CDR2 is YYDKDF in the germline V gene (reference sequence). V was shortened by 5 bases and J by 4 bases, with 12 bases between the two germline ends. There are 14 residues in the CDR3. CDR3 in amino acids: CATSRGGENQPQHF. The CDR3 nucleotides read TGTGCCACCAGCCGGGGTGGGGAGAATCAGCCCCAGCATTTT.

In its sample, this clonotype was seen a few times. DNA for the CDR3: TGTGCCAGCAGCTTGGCCGATGTCGCAGATACGCAGTATTTT. Translation: CASSLADVADTQYF. The rearrangement links TRBV5-5 to TRBJ2-3; D remains unclear. Trimming took 0 bases from V and 4 from J, leaving 9 bases between them. Germline V lookup: CDR1 SGHKS, CDR2 YYEKEE (reference sequence). CDR3 size: 14 residues.

The chain joins TRBV5-4 to TRBJ2-3, with D hard to call. The CDR3 contains 15 residues. Deletions cut 1 base from V and 1 base from J, with 10 bases between. Germline V CDR1 and CDR2: SGHNT, YYREEE (reference sequence). The CDR3 reads CASSLRAGRTDTQYF. The CDR3 DNA follows: TGTGCCAGCAGCTTGCGGGCCGGGCGCACAGATACGCAGTATTTT.

The chain combines TRBV27 with TRBJ1-2; D unclear. Trimming removed 5 bases at V and 4 bases at J, with 17 bases between. CDR3 length: 15 residues. Germline CDR1 and CDR2: MNHEY and SMNVEV (reference sequence). The CDR3 protein is CASSLGEGQGYGYTF. CDR3 DNA sequence: TGTGCCAGCAGTCTGGGCGAGGGCCAAGGCTATGGCTACACCTTC.

This clonotype was counted a few times. The gene calls are TRBV7-9 and TRBJ1-3, with a tentative D call TRBD1 (5 bases). The CDR3 loop spans 15 amino acids. Germline lookup yields CDR1 SEHNR and CDR2 FQNEAQ (reference sequence). The V end lost 3 bases, the J end lost 4 bases, and 13 bases lay between the germline ends. CDR3 DNA: TGTGCCAGCAGCTTCATCCAGGGATTCGGAAACACCATATATTTT. Translation gives CASSFIQGFGNTIYF.

This clonotype has only a few counts. The rearrangement joins TRBV4-1 to TRBJ2-5; D unresolved. This CDR3 region has 15 residues. Trimming removed 1 base at V and 4 bases at J, with 13 bases between. Per the germline V gene, CDR1 is MGHRA and CDR2 is YSYEKL. Here the CDR3 DNA reads TGCGCCAGCAGCCAAGCGCTAGTGGGGTCAGAGACCCAGTACTTC. As protein: CASSQALVGSETQYF.

This clonotype was found a few times. The chain links TRBV12-3 or TRBV12-4 to TRBJ2-3; the D gene is possibly TRBD2 (5 bases). V lost 5 bases and J lost 5, with 11 bases in between. This CDR3 is 13 amino acids long. Written as DNA, the CDR3 is TGTGCCAGCAGTCCCCCTCGGGGAGATACGCAGTATTTT. As protein: CASSPPRGDTQYF.

V gene TRBV20-1 combines with J gene TRBJ2-2; D gene ambiguous. Trimming took off 3 bases at V and 6 bases at J, with 11 bases between the two ends. CDR1 is DFQATT, CDR2 SNEGSKA, per germline (reference sequence). The CDR3 has 13 residues. Here the CDR3 reads CSASARLAGELFF. The CDR3 coding sequence is TGCAGTGCTAGCGCGCGGCTGGCCGGGGAGCTGTTTTTT.

This clonotype was detected only a few times. The V call is TRBV29-1, the J call TRBJ2-1; TRBD1 agrees at 12 bases. V shed 6 bases and J 2 bases; nucleotides not matched to a gene: 5. This CDR3 has 15 residues. CDR1 is SQVTM, CDR2 ANQGSEA, per germline. The CDR3 is CSVEGQGAPYNEQFF. The DNA of the CDR3 is TGCAGCGTAGAGGGACAGGGGGCGCCCTACAATGAGCAGTTCTTC.

This clonotype was detected only a few times. V usage is TRBV5-1 and J usage is TRBJ2-7, with D possibly called TRBD1 or TRBD2 (5 bases each). CDR1 is SGHRS, CDR2 YFSETQ, per germline. The CDR3 runs 13 residues. Trimming shortened V by 9 bases and J by 1 base, and 14 bases separated the two germline ends. The CDR3 DNA sequence: TGCGCCACCAGGGAGTATGGGTCCTACGAGCAGTACTTC. Amino acids: CATREYGSYEQYF.

This clonotype has more than one count but fewer than ten. The gene calls are TRBV7-2 and TRBJ1-4, with 8 bases identical to TRBD1. The germline CDR1 and CDR2 sequences are SGHTA and FQGNSA. The J segment lost 8 bases and the V segment lost 5 bases, leaving 7 bases of the junction unmatched. This CDR3 is 14 amino acids long. The CDR3 loop is CASSLGQGVEKLFF. DNA for the CDR3: TGTGCCAGCAGCCTCGGACAGGGAGTCGAAAAACTGTTTTTT.

Only a few counts were recorded for this clonotype. The genes are TRBV7-8 and TRBJ1-1; weak D call: TRBD1 (6 bases). V was trimmed by 1 base and J by 1 base, leaving 13 bases between them. The CDR3 length is 16 residues. Per the germline V gene, CDR1 is SGHVS and CDR2 is FQNEAQ. CDR3 nucleotides: TGTGCCAGCAGCTTAGGTTGGGGGGGCCGGAACACTGAAGCTTTCTTT. It codes for CASSLGWGGRNTEAFF.

The J gene is TRBJ2-7, the V gene TRBV20-1; D is unresolved. This CDR3 has 13 residues. V dropped 3 bases and J dropped 2 bases, with 11 bases sitting between them. Germline assignment: CDR1 DFQATT and CDR2 SNEGSKA (reference sequence). The CDR3, as DNA: TGCAGTGCTAGGTCGGGCCGAACCTACGAGCAGTACTTC. It encodes CSARSGRTYEQYF.

This clonotype has only a few counts. This chain joins TRBV6-1 and TRBJ2-7; TRBD1 matches 8 bases. From germline, CDR1 is MNHNS and CDR2 SASEGT. Unmatched junction bases numbered 10, after V lost 10 bases and J lost 2 bases. This CDR3 contains 14 residues. The CDR3 bases are TGTGCCACCAGGGGCGGGACAGGAACCTACGAGCAGTACTTC. As protein: CATRGGTGTYEQYF.

This rearrangement joins TRBV5-6 to TRBJ2-7; unclear D gene. V was cut by 4 bases and J by 4 bases, with 9 bases left in between. The length of the CDR3 is 12 residues. Germline CDR1 reads SGHDT; CDR2 reads YYEEEE. The CDR3 loop reads CASSGLKYEQYF. The CDR3 coding sequence is TGTGCCAGCAGCGGGCTCAAATACGAGCAGTACTTC.